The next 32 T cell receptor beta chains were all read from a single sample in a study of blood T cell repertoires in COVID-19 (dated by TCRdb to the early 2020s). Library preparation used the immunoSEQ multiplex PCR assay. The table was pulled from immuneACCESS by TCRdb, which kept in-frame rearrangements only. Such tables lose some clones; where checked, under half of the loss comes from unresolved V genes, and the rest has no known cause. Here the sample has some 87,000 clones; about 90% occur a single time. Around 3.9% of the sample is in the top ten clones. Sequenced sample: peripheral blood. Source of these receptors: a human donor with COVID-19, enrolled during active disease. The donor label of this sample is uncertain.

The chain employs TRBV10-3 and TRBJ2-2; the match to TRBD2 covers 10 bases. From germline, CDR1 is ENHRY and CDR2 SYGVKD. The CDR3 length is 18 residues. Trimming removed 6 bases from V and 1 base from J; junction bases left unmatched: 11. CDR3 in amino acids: CAISGASGGALNTGELFF. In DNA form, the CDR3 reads TGTGCCATCAGCGGGGCTAGCGGGGGAGCACTGAACACCGGGGAGCTGTTTTTT.

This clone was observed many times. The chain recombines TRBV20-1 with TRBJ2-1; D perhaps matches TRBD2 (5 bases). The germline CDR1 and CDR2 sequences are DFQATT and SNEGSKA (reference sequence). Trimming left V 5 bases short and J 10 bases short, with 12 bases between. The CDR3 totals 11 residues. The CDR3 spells CSAEDSWEQFF. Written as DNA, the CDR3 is TGCAGTGCTGAGGACTCATGGGAGCAGTTCTTC.

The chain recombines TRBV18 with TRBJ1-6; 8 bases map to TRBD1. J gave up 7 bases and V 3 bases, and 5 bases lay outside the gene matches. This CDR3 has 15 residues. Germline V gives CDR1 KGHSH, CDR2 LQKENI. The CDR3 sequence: CASSPGQGGNSPLHF. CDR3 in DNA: TGTGCCAGCTCACCCGGACAGGGAGGAAATTCACCCCTCCACTTT.

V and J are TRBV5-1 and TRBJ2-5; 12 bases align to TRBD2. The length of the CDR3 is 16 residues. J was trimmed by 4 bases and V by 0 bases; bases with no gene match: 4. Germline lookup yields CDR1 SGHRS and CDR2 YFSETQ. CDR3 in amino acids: CASSLVSLAGGETQYF. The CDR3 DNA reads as TGCGCCAGCAGCTTGGTATCACTAGCGGGAGGAGAGACCCAGTACTTC.

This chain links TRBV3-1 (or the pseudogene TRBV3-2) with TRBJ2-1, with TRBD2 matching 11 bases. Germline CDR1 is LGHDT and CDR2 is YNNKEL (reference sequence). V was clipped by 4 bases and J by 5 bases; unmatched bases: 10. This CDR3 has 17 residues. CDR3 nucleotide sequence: TGTGCCAGCAGCCCAACTAGCGGGGGACTCCCGAACAATGAGCAGTTCTTC. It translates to CASSPTSGGLPNNEQFF.

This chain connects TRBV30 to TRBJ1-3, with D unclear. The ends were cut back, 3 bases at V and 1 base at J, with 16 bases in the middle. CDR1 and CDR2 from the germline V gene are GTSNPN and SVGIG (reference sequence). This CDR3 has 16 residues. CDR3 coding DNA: TGTGCCTGGAGCTACGGGGTATTGGGGTCTGGAAACACCATATATTTT. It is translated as CAWSYGVLGSGNTIYF.

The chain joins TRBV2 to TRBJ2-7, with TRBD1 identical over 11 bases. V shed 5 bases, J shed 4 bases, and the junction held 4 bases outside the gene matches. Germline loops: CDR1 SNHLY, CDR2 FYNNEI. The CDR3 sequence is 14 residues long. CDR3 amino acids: CASSYRDRGYEQYF. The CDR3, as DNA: TGTGCCAGCAGTTACCGGGACAGGGGGTACGAGCAGTACTTC.

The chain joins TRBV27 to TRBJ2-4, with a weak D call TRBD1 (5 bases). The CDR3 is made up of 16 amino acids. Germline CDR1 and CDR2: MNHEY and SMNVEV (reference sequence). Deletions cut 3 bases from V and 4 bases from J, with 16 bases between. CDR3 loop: CASSFKSRQGKNIQYF. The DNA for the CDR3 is TGTGCCAGCAGTTTTAAAAGTAGGCAGGGTAAAAACATTCAGTACTTC.

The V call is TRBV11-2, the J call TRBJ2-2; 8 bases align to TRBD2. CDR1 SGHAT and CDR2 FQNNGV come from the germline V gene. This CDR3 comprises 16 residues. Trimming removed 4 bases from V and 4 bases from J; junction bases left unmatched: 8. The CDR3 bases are TGTGCCAGCAGCTCCCCCCGGGGGGGCAGCACCGGGGAGCTGTTTTTT. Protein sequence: CASSSPRGGSTGELFF.

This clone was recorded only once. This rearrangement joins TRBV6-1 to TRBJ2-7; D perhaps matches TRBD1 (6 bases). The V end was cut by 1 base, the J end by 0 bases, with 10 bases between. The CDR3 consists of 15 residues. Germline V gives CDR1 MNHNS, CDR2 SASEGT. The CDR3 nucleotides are TGTGCCAGCAGTGAAGTTCAGGGGATCTCCTACGAGCAGTACTTC. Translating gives CASSEVQGISYEQYF.

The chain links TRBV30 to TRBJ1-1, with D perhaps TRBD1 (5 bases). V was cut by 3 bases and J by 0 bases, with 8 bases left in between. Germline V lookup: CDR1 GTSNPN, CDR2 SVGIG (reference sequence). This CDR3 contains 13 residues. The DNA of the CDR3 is TGTGCCTGGAGGAAGACAGTGAACACTGAAGCTTTCTTT. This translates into CAWRKTVNTEAFF.

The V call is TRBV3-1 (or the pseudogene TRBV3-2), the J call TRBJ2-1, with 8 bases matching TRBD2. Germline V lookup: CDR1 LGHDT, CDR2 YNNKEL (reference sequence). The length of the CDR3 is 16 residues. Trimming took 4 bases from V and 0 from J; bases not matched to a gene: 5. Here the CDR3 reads CASSPIAGTSYNEQFF. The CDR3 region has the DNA TGTGCCAGCAGCCCTATAGCGGGGACCTCCTACAATGAGCAGTTCTTC.

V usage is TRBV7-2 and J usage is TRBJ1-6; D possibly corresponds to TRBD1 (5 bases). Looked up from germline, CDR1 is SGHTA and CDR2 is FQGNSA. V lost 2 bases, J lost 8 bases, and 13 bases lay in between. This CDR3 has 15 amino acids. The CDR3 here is CASSLSPGPDSPLHF. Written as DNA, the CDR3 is TGTGCCAGCAGCTTATCGCCAGGGCCGGATTCACCCCTCCACTTT. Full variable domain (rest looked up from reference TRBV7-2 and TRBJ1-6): GAGVSQSPSNKVTEKGKDVELRCDPISGHTALYWYRQSLGQGLEFLIYFQGNSAPDKSGLPSDRFSAERTGGSVSTLTIQRTQQEDSAVYLCASSLSPGPDSPLHFGNGTRLTVT.

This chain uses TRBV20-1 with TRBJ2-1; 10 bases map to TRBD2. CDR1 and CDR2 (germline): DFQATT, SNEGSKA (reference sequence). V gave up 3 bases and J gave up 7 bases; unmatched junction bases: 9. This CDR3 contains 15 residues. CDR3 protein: CSASSASGSMNEQFF. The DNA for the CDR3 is TGCAGTGCTAGTTCCGCTAGCGGGAGTATGAATGAGCAGTTCTTC.

CDR3 protein: CASSASGVGTEAFF. The CDR3 nucleotides are TGTGCCAGCAGTGCCAGCGGGGTGGGCACTGAAGCTTTCTTT. The chain links TRBV2 to TRBJ1-1; D is uncertain. Germline V gene sequence: CDR1 SNHLY, CDR2 FYNNEI. Trimming stripped 4 bases from V and 4 bases from J, with 13 bases between. This CDR3 spans 14 amino acids.

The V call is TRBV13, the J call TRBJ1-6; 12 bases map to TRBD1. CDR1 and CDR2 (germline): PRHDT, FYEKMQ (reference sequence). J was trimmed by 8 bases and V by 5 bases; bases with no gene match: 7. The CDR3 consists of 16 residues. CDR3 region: CASSEPGTGGDSPLHF. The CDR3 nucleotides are TGTGCCAGCAGCGAACCGGGGACAGGGGGCGATTCACCCCTCCACTTT.

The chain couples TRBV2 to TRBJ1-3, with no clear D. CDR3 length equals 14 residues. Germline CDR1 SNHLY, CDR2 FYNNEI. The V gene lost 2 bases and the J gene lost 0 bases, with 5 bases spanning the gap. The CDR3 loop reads CASSESRSGNTIYF. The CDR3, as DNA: TGTGCCAGCAGTGAATCCCGCTCTGGAAACACCATATATTTT.

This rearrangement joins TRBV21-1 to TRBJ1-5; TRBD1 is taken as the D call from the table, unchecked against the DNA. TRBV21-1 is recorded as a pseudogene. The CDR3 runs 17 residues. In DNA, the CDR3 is TGTGCCAGCACCAACGACGACGGGACAGGGGAGGATCAGCCCCAGCATTTT. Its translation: CASTNDDGTGEDQPQHF.

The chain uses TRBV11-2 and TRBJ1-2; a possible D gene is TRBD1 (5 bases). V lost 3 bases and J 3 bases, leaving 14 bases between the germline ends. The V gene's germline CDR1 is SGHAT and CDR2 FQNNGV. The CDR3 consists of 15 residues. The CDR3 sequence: CASSFGGRQDYGYTF. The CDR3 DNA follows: TGTGCCAGCAGCTTTGGGGGGAGGCAAGACTATGGCTACACCTTC.

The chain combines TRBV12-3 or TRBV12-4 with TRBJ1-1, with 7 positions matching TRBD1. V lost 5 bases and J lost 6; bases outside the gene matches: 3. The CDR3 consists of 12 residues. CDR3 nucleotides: TGTGCCAGCAGTCTGGGACAGCCTGAAGCTTTCTTT. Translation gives CASSLGQPEAFF.

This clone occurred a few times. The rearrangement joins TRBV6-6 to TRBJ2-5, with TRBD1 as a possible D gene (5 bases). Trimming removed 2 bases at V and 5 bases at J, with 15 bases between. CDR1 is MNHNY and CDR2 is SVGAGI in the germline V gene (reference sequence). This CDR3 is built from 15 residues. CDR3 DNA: TGTGCCAGCAGTTACGGTGGAATCTCAGGGGAGACCCAGTACTTC. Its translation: CASSYGGISGETQYF.

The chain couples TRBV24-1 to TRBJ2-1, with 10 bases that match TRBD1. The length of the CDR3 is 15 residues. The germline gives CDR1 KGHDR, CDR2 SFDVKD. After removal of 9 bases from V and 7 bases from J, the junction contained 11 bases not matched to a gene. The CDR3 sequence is CATSMPRDRGNEQFF. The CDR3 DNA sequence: TGTGCCACCTCAATGCCCCGGGACAGGGGAAATGAGCAGTTCTTC.

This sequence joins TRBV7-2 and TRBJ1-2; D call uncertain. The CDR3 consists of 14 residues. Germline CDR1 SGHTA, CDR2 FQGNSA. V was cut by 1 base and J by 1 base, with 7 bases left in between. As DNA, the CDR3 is TGTGCCAGCAGCTTAGGACTGCATAACTATGGCTACACCTTC. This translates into CASSLGLHNYGYTF.

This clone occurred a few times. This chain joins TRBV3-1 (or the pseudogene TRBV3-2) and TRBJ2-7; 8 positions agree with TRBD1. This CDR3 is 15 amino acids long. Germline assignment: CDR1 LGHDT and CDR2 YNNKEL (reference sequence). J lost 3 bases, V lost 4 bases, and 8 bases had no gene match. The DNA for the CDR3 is TGTGCCAGCAGCCCTCGGGACAGGCTAGGCTACGAGCAGTACTTC. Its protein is CASSPRDRLGYEQYF.

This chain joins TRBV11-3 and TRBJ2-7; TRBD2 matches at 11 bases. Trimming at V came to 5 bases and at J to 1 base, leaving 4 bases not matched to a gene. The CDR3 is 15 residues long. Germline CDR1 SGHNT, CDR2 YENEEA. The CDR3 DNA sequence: TGTGCCAGCAGCACCCGACTAGCGGGATCCTACGAGCAGTACTTC. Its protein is CASSTRLAGSYEQYF.

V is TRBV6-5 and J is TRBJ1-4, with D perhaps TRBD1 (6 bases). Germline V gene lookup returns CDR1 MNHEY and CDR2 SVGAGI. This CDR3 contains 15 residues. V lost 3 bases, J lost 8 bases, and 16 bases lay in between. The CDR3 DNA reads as TGTGCCAGCAGTTATGACCGGACAGTAAGCGAAAAACTGTTTTTT. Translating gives CASSYDRTVSEKLFF.

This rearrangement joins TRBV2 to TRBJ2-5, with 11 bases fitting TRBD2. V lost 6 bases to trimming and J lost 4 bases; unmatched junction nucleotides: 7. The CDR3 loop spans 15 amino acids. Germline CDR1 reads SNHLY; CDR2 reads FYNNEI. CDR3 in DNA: TGTGCCAGCAGCTTTAGCGGGGGGGCCGCAGAGACCCAGTACTTC. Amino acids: CASSFSGGAAETQYF. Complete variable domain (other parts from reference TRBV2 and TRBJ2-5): EPEVTQTPSHQVTQMGQEVILRCVPISNHLYFYWYRQILGQKVEFLVSFYNNEISEKSEIFDDQFSVERPDGSNFTLKIRSTKLEDSAMYFCASSFSGGAAETQYFGPGTRLLVL.

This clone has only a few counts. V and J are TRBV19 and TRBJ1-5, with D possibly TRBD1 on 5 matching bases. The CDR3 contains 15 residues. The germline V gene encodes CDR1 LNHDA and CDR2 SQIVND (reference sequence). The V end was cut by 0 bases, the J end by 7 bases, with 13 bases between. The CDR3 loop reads CASSIDRQGEQPQHF. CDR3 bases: TGTGCCAGTAGTATAGACCGGCAGGGCGAGCAGCCCCAGCATTTT.

Here the CDR3 DNA reads TGTGCCACGCGGGACAGGCAGTTCTACACCTTC. It yields the protein CATRDRQFYTF. V and J are TRBV2 and TRBJ1-2, with TRBD1 identical over 8 bases. V trimming: 10 bases; J trimming: 10 bases; junction bases outside the gene matches: 8. The CDR3 covers 11 residues. Germline V gene sequence: CDR1 SNHLY, CDR2 FYNNEI.

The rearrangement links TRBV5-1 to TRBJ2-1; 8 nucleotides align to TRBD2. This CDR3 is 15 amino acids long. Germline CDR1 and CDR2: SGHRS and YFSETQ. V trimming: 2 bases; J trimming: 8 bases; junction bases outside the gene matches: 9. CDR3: CASSFDSGAAYEQFF. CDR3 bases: TGCGCCAGCAGCTTCGATAGCGGGGCCGCCTATGAGCAGTTCTTC. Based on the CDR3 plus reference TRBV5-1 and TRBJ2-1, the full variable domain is KAGVTQTPRYLIKTRGQQVTLSCSPISGHRSVSWYQQTPGQGLQFLFEYFSETQRNKGNFPGRFSGRQFSNSRSEMNVSTLELGDSALYLCASSFDSGAAYEQFFGPGTRLTVL.

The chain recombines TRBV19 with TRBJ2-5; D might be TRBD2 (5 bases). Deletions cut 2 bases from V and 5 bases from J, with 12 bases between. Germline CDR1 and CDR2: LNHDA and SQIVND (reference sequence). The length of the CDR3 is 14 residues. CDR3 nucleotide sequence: TGTGCCAGTAGTATAATCGGAGGTTACGAGACCCAGTACTTC. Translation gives CASSIIGGYETQYF.

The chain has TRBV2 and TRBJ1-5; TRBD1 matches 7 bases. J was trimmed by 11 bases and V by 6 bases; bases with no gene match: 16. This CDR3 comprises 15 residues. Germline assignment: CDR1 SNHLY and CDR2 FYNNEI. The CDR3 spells CASRLQGISQLSQHF. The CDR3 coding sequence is TGTGCCAGCAGGCTACAGGGGATTTCCCAATTGTCCCAGCATTTT.